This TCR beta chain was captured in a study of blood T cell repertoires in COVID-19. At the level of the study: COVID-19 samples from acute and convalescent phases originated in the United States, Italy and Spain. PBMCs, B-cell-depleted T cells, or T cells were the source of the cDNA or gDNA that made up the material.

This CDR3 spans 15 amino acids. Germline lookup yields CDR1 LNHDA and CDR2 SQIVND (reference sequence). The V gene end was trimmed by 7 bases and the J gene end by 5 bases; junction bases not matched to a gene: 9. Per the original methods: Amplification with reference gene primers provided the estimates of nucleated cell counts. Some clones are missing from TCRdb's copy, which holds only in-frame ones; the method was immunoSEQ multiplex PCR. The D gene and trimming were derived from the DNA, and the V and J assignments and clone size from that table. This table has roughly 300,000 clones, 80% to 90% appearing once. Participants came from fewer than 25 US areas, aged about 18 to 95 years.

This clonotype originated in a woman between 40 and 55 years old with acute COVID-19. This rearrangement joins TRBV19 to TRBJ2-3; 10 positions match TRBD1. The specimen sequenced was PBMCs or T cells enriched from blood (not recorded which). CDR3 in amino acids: CASTLSDRGRDTQYF. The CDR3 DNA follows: TGTGCCAGTACCTTATCCGACAGGGGGCGAGATACGCAGTATTTT. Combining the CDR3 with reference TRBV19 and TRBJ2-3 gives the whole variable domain DGGITQSPKYLFRKEGQNVTLSCEQNLNHDAMYWYRQDPGQGLRLIYYSQIVNDFQKGDIAEGYSVSREKKESFPLTVTSAQKNPTAFYLCASTLSDRGRDTQYFGPGTRLTVL.